These 3 T cell receptor beta chains share one sample of origin, sequenced in a study of CD8 T cells in Susac syndrome. Reverse transcription of about 0.45 to 1 ug RNA was carried out with random hexamers. MiXCR was run by TCRdb on the immunoSEQ multiplex PCR reads, yielding one entry per CDR3 protein. The data show about 190,000 distinct CDR3 sequences, approximately 95% seen once. The sample comprised CD8+ T cells from PBMCs. The receptors originated from a human donor with Susac syndrome.

This sequence joins TRBV12-3 or TRBV12-4 and TRBJ1-1; 7 bases agree with TRBD1. Trimming removed 6 bases from V and 1 base from J; junction bases left unmatched: 8. This CDR3 spans 15 amino acids. CDR3 sequence (DNA): TGTGCCAGCAGACATCCTGGACAGGAGAACACTGAAGCTTTCTTT. It yields the protein CASRHPGQENTEAFF.

The V gene is TRBV23-1, the J gene TRBJ1-2; no clear D gene. TRBV23-1 is identified as an open reading frame with a role that is uncertain. CDR3 size: 13 residues. V was trimmed by 5 bases and J by 6 bases, leaving 13 bases between them. The CDR3 region is CASSWVGRHGYTF. The CDR3 DNA sequence: TGCGCCAGCAGTTGGGTAGGGAGGCATGGCTACACCTTC.

This clonotype came up once. The chain couples TRBV19 to TRBJ2-4, with a weak D call TRBD1 (5 bases). Between the trimmed V and J ends, which lost 6 bases and 1 base, there was a span of 22 bases. Germline V gene sequence: CDR1 LNHDA, CDR2 SQIVND (reference sequence). The CDR3 has 18 amino acids. CDR3 sequence (DNA): TGTGCCAGTAGAAATGTGGGGCCCGCCGTTACGGCCAAAAACATTCAGTACTTC. It encodes CASRNVGPAVTAKNIQYF.